A single sample gave rise to the 22 T cell receptor beta chains below, sequenced in a study of blood T cell repertoires in COVID-19. TCRdb keeps only in-frame clones here, not all; method: immunoSEQ multiplex PCR. The sample lists roughly 140,000 clones; approximately 80% were seen once. The sequencing sample was made of peripheral blood. These receptors originate from a human donor with acute or convalescent COVID-19. The donor label of this sample is uncertain.

This clone was observed a single time. The chain joins TRBV3-1 (or the pseudogene TRBV3-2) to TRBJ2-3; TRBD2 matches 7 bases. The germline V gene encodes CDR1 LGHDT and CDR2 YNNKEL (reference sequence). Germline trimming cut 5 bases from V and 3 bases from J; bases unmatched to any gene: 11. The CDR3 spans 16 residues. The CDR3 DNA reads as TGTGCCAGCAGCTATCTAGCTGGGGAGGGGACAGATACGCAGTATTTT. It specifies CASSYLAGEGTDTQYF.

This sequence joins TRBV14 and TRBJ2-4; 7 nucleotides align to TRBD1. Trimming took 4 bases from V and 5 from J; bases not matched to a gene: 5. This CDR3 has 14 residues. Germline CDR1 SGHDN, CDR2 FVKESK. CDR3 sequence: CASSLSGQQNIQYF. The CDR3 region has the DNA TGTGCCAGCAGCCTTTCGGGACAGCAAAACATTCAGTACTTC.

This clone was observed at least ten times. The genes are TRBV7-9 and TRBJ2-3; D is possibly TRBD2 (5 bases). From germline, CDR1 is SEHNR and CDR2 FQNEAQ (reference sequence). This CDR3 spans 13 amino acids. The V end was cut by 3 bases, the J end by 5 bases, with 9 bases between. The CDR3 DNA is TGTGCCAGCAGCTTTTTCCGGGGAGATACGCAGTATTTT. This sequence encodes CASSFFRGDTQYF.

J is TRBJ1-1 and V is TRBV7-9; 8 nucleotides align to TRBD1. This CDR3 contains 16 residues. CDR1 and CDR2 from the germline V gene are SEHNR and FQNEAQ (reference sequence). J lost 7 bases, V lost 1 base, and 11 bases had no gene match. CDR3 region: CASSLVRPGGLGEAFF. CDR3 sequence (DNA): TGTGCCAGCAGCTTAGTTCGGCCAGGGGGCTTGGGTGAAGCTTTCTTT.

In this sample, this clone turned up a few times. CDR3 bases: TGTGCCAGCTCTCCTCCCTTAGGGGCGAACACTGAAGCTTTCTTT. The encoded protein is CASSPPLGANTEAFF. V gene TRBV18 combines with J gene TRBJ1-1; D possibly corresponds to TRBD1 (5 bases). The CDR3 spans 15 residues. Between the trimmed V and J ends, which lost 6 bases and 1 base, there was a span of 15 bases. Germline CDR1 KGHSH, CDR2 LQKENI. The entire variable domain, with the rest obtained from reference TRBV18 and TRBJ1-1, is as follows: NAGVMQNPRHLVRRRGQEARLRCSPMKGHSHVYWYRQLPEEGLKFMVYLQKENIIDESGMPKERFSAEFPKEGPSILRIQQVVRGDSAAYFCASSPPLGANTEAFFGQGTRLTVV.

This chain links TRBV6-5 with TRBJ1-1, with TRBD1 as a possible D gene (5 bases). Trimming shortened V by 7 bases and J by 2 bases, and 17 bases separated the two germline ends. Germline V gene lookup returns CDR1 MNHEY and CDR2 SVGAGI. The CDR3 totals 15 residues. CDR3 DNA: TGTGCCAGCACCTCGGACACTGATCTTAACACTGAAGCTTTCTTT. This translates into CASTSDTDLNTEAFF.

The sample holds one count of this clone. The gene calls are TRBV6-6 and TRBJ1-2; D unresolved. CDR1 and CDR2 from the germline V gene are MNHNY and SVGAGI (reference sequence). The CDR3 runs to 14 residues. The V and J ends lost 2 bases and 2 bases respectively, with 9 bases between them. CDR3 sequence reads: CASSYGSGNYGYTF. The CDR3 region has the DNA TGTGCCAGCAGTTACGGCAGCGGGAACTATGGCTACACCTTC.

The rearrangement links TRBV19 to TRBJ1-1; D remains unclear. The CDR3 has 14 residues. With 3 bases removed from V and 5 bases from J, the gap between germline ends came to 13 bases. CDR1 is LNHDA, CDR2 SQIVND, per germline (reference sequence). This CDR3 reads CASSIYAWRTEAFF. CDR3 DNA: TGTGCCAGTAGTATTTATGCCTGGCGGACTGAAGCTTTCTTT.

The J gene is TRBJ2-3, the V gene TRBV24-1; the D gene is possibly TRBD1 (5 bases). Trimming removed 3 bases at V and 0 bases at J, with 12 bases between. The germline V gene encodes CDR1 KGHDR and CDR2 SFDVKD. CDR3 length: 16 residues. Here the CDR3 DNA reads TGTGCCACCAGTGATCCCAACAGGCAGAGCACAGATACGCAGTATTTT. This sequence encodes CATSDPNRQSTDTQYF.

V usage is TRBV5-1 and J usage is TRBJ2-5; TRBD2 matches 7 bases. The ends lost 1 base at V and 1 base at J; junction bases unmatched: 1. Germline-derived CDR1 and CDR2 are SGHRS and YFSETQ. The CDR3 extends over 14 amino acids. The chain's CDR3 is CASSLRGVQETQYF. The CDR3 nucleotides are TGCGCCAGCAGCTTGCGGGGGGTCCAAGAGACCCAGTACTTC.

This CDR3 reads CASSQDWGTGDIDTQYF. The CDR3 region has the DNA TGCGCCAGCAGCCAAGATTGGGGGACAGGGGACATCGATACGCAGTATTTT. This chain connects TRBV4-1 to TRBJ2-3, with TRBD1 matching 10 bases. CDR1 and CDR2 from the germline V gene are MGHRA and YSYEKL. V lost 0 bases and J lost 6; bases outside the gene matches: 9. The CDR3 has 17 amino acids.

V usage is TRBV20-1 and J usage is TRBJ1-6; tentatively, D is TRBD1 (5 bases). V was trimmed by 3 bases and J by 7 bases, leaving 13 bases between them. CDR1 and CDR2 from the germline V gene are DFQATT and SNEGSKA (reference sequence). The CDR3 totals 14 residues. The CDR3 protein is CSASPRVDNSPLHF. The CDR3 DNA is TGCAGTGCTAGTCCCAGGGTAGACAATTCACCCCTCCACTTT.

The chain carries TRBV9 and TRBJ2-7; tentative D call: TRBD2 (5 bases). The CDR3 is 15 residues long. V was clipped by 0 bases and J by 3 bases, with 13 bases between them. Germline V gives CDR1 SGDLS, CDR2 YYNGEE. The CDR3 coding sequence is TGTGCCAGCAGCGTAGCTCCCGGGGTTGGCTACGAGCAGTACTTC. Encoded protein: CASSVAPGVGYEQYF.

The J gene is TRBJ1-2, the V gene TRBV7-2; no definite D call. The germline V gene has CDR1 SGHTA and CDR2 FQGNSA. The CDR3 consists of 14 residues. V gave up 2 bases and J gave up 1 base, with 8 bases separating them. The CDR3 coding sequence is TGTGCCAGCAGCTTAAGTCGGGGTAACTATGGCTACACCTTC. It yields the protein CASSLSRGNYGYTF.

The chain has TRBV3-1 (or the pseudogene TRBV3-2) and TRBJ1-2; no reliable D call. Germline V gene lookup returns CDR1 LGHDT and CDR2 YNNKEL (reference sequence). Between the trimmed V and J ends, which lost 4 bases and 5 bases, there was a span of 11 bases. This CDR3 comprises 13 residues. CDR3 DNA sequence: TGTGCCAGCAGCCCTCGGGAGGGATATGGCTACACCTTC. This codes for CASSPREGYGYTF.

V and J are TRBV6-6 and TRBJ1-1; TRBD1 might be the D (6 bases). Trimming left V 5 bases short and J 1 base short, with 14 bases between. Germline V lookup: CDR1 MNHNY, CDR2 SVGAGI (reference sequence). The CDR3 loop spans 15 amino acids. This CDR3 reads CASSTNRVRNTEAFF. The CDR3 coding sequence is TGTGCCAGCAGTACAAACAGGGTAAGGAACACTGAAGCTTTCTTT.

The chain is built from TRBV4-1 and TRBJ2-1; perhaps TRBD2 as D (5 bases). The CDR3 totals 15 residues. Germline CDR1 MGHRA, CDR2 YSYEKL. Trimming removed 2 bases at V and 0 bases at J, with 8 bases between. The CDR3 reads CASSQTRASYNEQFF. The CDR3 DNA reads as TGCGCCAGCAGCCAAACGAGGGCCTCCTACAATGAGCAGTTCTTC.

The chain carries TRBV6-1 and TRBJ2-6; D is perhaps TRBD1 (6 bases). V was clipped by 4 bases and J by 4 bases, with 14 bases between them. In germline, CDR1 is MNHNS, CDR2 SASEGT. The CDR3 has 16 residues. CDR3 DNA sequence: TGTGCCAGCAGTGCCTCTTGGGGGCAAGGGGCCAACGTCCTGACTTTC. It encodes CASSASWGQGANVLTF.

CDR3 DNA: TGTGCCAGCAGTTTAATTCAGGGGGCAAACGAGCAGTACTTC. Amino acid sequence: CASSLIQGANEQYF. V usage is TRBV27 and J usage is TRBJ2-7; 8 bases match TRBD1. The length of the CDR3 is 14 residues. After removal of 2 bases from V and 5 bases from J, the junction contained 5 bases not matched to a gene. The germline V gene has CDR1 MNHEY and CDR2 SMNVEV (reference sequence).

This chain uses TRBV5-1 with TRBJ2-3; 11 bases match TRBD2. Germline assignment: CDR1 SGHRS and CDR2 YFSETQ. After removal of 4 bases from V and 7 bases from J, the junction contained 11 bases not matched to a gene. The CDR3 covers 16 residues. The CDR3 sequence is CASSLKTSGEVYTQYF. The CDR3 DNA is TGCGCCAGCAGCCTGAAGACTAGCGGGGAAGTATATACGCAGTATTTT.

CDR3 in DNA: TGCGCCAGCAGCCTGGACAGCCGGAGGTCACCCCTCCACTTT. This translates into CASSLDSRRSPLHF. This chain joins TRBV5-1 and TRBJ1-6; TRBD1 might be the D (6 bases). The germline V gene has CDR1 SGHRS and CDR2 YFSETQ. V lost 4 bases and J lost 10, with 15 bases in between. The CDR3 is 14 amino acids. The full variable domain, in which reference TRBV5-1 and TRBJ1-6 provide the parts outside the CDR3, is KAGVTQTPRYLIKTRGQQVTLSCSPISGHRSVSWYQQTPGQGLQFLFEYFSETQRNKGNFPGRFSGRQFSNSRSEMNVSTLELGDSALYLCASSLDSRRSPLHFGNGTRLTVT.

The V call is TRBV6-5, the J call TRBJ2-3; 13 nucleotides agree with TRBD2. Trimming removed 7 bases from V and 6 bases from J; junction bases left unmatched: 4. This CDR3 has 14 amino acids. The germline V gene encodes CDR1 MNHEY and CDR2 SVGAGI. The CDR3 reads CASKTSGGRDTQYF. DNA for the CDR3: TGTGCCAGCAAGACTAGCGGGGGGAGGGATACGCAGTATTTT.